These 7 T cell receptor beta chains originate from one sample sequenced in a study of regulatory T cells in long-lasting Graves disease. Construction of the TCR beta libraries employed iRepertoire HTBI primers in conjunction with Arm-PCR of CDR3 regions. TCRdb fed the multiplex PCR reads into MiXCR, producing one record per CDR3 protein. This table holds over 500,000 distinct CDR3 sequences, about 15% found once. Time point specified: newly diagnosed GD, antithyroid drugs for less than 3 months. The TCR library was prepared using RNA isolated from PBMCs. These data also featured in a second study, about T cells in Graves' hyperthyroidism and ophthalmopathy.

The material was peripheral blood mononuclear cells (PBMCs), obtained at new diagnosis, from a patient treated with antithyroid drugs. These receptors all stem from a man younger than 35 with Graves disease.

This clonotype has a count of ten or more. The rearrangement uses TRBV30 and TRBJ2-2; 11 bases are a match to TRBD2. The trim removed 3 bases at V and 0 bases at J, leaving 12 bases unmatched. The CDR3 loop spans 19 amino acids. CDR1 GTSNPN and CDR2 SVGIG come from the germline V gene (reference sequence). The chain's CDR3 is CAWRGSGLAGPANTGELFF. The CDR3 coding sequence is TGTGCCTGGAGAGGTTCAGGACTAGCGGGTCCGGCGAACACCGGGGAGCTGTTTTTT.

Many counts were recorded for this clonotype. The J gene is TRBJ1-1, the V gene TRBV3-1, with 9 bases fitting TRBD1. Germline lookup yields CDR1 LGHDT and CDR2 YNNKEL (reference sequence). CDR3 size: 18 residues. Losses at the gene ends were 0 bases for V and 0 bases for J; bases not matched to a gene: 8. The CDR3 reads CASSQDWSTGGLNTEAFF. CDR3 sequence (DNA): TGTGCCAGCAGCCAAGACTGGTCGACAGGGGGACTGAACACTGAAGCTTTCTTT.

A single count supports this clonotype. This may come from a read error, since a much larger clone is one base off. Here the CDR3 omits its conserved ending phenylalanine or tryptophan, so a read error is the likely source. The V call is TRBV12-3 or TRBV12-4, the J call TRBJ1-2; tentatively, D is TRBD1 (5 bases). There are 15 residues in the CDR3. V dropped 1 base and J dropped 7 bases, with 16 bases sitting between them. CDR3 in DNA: TGTGCCAGCAGTTTAGTGTTAGGACAATCGGCTGGCTACACCCTC. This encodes CASSLVLGQSAGYTL.

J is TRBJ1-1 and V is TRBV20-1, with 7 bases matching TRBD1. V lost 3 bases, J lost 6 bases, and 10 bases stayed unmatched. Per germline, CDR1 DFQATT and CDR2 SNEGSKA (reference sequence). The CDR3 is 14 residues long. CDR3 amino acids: CSASRTQGGSEAFF. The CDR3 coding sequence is TGCAGTGCTAGTAGGACCCAGGGGGGGTCTGAAGCTTTCTTT.

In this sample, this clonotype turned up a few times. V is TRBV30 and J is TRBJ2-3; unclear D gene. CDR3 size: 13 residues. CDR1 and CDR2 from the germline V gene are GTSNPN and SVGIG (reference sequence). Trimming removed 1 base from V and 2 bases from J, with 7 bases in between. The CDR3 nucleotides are TGTGCCTGGAGTGGCGGTGCCACAGATACGCAGTATTTT. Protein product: CAWSGGATDTQYF. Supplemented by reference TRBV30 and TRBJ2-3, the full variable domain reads SQTIHQWPATLVQPVGSPLSLECTVEGTSNPNLYWYRQAAGRGLQLLFYSVGIGQISSEVPQNLSASRPQDRQFILSSKKLLLSDSGFYLCAWSGGATDTQYFGPGTRLTVL.

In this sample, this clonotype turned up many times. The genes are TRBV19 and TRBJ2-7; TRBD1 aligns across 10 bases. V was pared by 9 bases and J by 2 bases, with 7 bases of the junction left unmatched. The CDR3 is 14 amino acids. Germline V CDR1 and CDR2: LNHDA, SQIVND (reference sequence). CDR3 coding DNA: TGTGCCAGCAGCTTCGACAGGGGGCCCTACGAGCAGTACTTC. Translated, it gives CASSFDRGPYEQYF.

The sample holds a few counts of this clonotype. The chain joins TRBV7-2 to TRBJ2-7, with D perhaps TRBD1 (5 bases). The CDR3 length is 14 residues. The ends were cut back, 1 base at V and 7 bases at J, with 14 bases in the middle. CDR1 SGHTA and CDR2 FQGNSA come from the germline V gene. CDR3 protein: CASSLVSAGSEQYF. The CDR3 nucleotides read TGTGCCAGCAGCTTAGTGTCGGCAGGGTCGGAGCAGTACTTC.